Below are 25 T cell receptor beta chains sequenced from a single sample in a study of blood T cell repertoires in COVID-19. TCRdb's table, derived via immunoSEQ multiplex PCR, lists solely in-frame clones and lacks some. Found here are 150,000 to 200,000 clones, about 84% of them singletons; the top ten hold 4.5% to 7.5%. The sample taken for sequencing was PBMCs or T cells enriched from blood (not recorded which). The receptors were gathered from a man aged 40-50 years who had recovered from COVID-19.

This clone was observed once. The V and J genes are TRBV12-3 or TRBV12-4 and TRBJ1-1, with D tentatively TRBD1 (6 bases). Trimming shortened V by 4 bases and J by 11 bases, and 11 bases separated the two germline ends. This CDR3 is 11 amino acids long. CDR3: CASSYRTEAFF. Here the CDR3 DNA reads TGTGCCAGCAGTTATAGGACAGAGGCTTTCTTT.

The chain recombines TRBV6-5 with TRBJ2-3; 10 nucleotides line up with TRBD1. Germline-derived CDR1 and CDR2 are MNHEY and SVGAGI. The CDR3 sequence is 15 residues long. J was trimmed by 4 bases and V by 9 bases; bases with no gene match: 10. The CDR3 region is CASIAGQGLADTQYF. CDR3 bases: TGTGCCAGTATTGCGGGACAGGGGTTGGCAGATACGCAGTATTTT.

V gene TRBV27 combines with J gene TRBJ1-6; D gene uncertain. CDR3 length equals 13 residues. Trimming pared 5 bases from V and 8 bases from J, leaving 10 bases between. Germline V gene sequence: CDR1 MNHEY, CDR2 SMNVEV (reference sequence). CDR3 sequence (DNA): TGTGCCAGCAGTCCCGGACTTTATTCACCCCTCCACTTT. This codes for CASSPGLYSPLHF.

Ten or more counts support this clone. V is TRBV5-5 and J is TRBJ1-1; 12 nucleotides agree with TRBD1. The trim removed 4 bases at V and 0 bases at J, leaving 7 bases unmatched. Germline V CDR1 and CDR2: SGHKS, YYEKEE (reference sequence). The CDR3 contains 17 residues. In DNA, the CDR3 is TGTGCCAGCAGCGGGACAGGGGGCCCTGTGATGAACACTGAAGCTTTCTTT. Protein product: CASSGTGGPVMNTEAFF.

This clone was seen a handful of times. The CDR3 sequence: CARSLRNRGAGEAFF. CDR3 in DNA: TGTGCCAGAAGCTTGAGAAACAGGGGTGCTGGTGAAGCTTTCTTT. The chain uses TRBV5-3 and TRBJ1-1, with TRBD1 identical over 7 bases. TRBV5-3 is sorted into the ORF group, with uncertain function. This CDR3 is built from 15 residues. Trimming at V came to 1 base and at J to 7 bases, leaving 10 bases not matched to a gene.

This clone was picked up one time. The chain is built from TRBV30 and TRBJ1-2, with a tentative D call TRBD1 (5 bases). V was pared by 3 bases and J by 4 bases, with 18 bases between. The germline CDR1 and CDR2 sequences are GTSNPN and SVGIG (reference sequence). The CDR3 sequence is 15 residues long. DNA for the CDR3: TGTGCCTGGAGACCTAGGGGAACGGATATCTATGGCTACACCTTC. Translating gives CAWRPRGTDIYGYTF. The entire variable domain, with the rest obtained from reference TRBV30 and TRBJ1-2, is as follows: SQTIHQWPATLVQPVGSPLSLECTVEGTSNPNLYWYRQAAGRGLQLLFYSVGIGQISSEVPQNLSASRPQDRQFILSSKKLLLSDSGFYLCAWRPRGTDIYGYTFGSGTRLTVV.

A single count supports this clone. This rearrangement joins TRBV11-3 to TRBJ2-2; a possible D gene is TRBD1 (6 bases). V was pared by 3 bases and J by 7 bases, with 9 bases between. There are 13 residues in the CDR3. From germline, CDR1 is SGHNT and CDR2 YENEEA. The CDR3 nucleotides read TGTGCCAGCAGCTTCAGGGGCCACGGGGAGCTGTTTTTT. Translated, it gives CASSFRGHGELFF.

The chain couples TRBV3-1 (or the pseudogene TRBV3-2) to TRBJ2-5; 13 nucleotides line up with TRBD2. Germline V gene sequence: CDR1 LGHDT, CDR2 YNNKEL (reference sequence). V shed 4 bases, J shed 4 bases, and the junction held 3 bases outside the gene matches. The CDR3 has 15 amino acids. The DNA for the CDR3 is TGTGCCAGCAGCCGCGGACTAGCGGGGGTAGAGACCCAGTACTTC. Translation: CASSRGLAGVETQYF.

The chain couples TRBV6-5 to TRBJ2-5, with a weak D call TRBD1 (5 bases). Looked up from germline, CDR1 is MNHEY and CDR2 is SVGAGI. Trimming removed 8 bases at V and 1 base at J, with 11 bases between. CDR3 length: 13 amino acids. CDR3 nucleotides: TGTGCCAGCGGCTGGGGCTCCCAAGAGACCCAGTACTTC. Translating gives CASGWGSQETQYF.

This clone showed up just a few times. The chain has TRBV7-6 and TRBJ2-1, with TRBD1 identical over 11 bases. The V segment lost 4 bases and the J segment 5 bases; nucleotides outside the gene matches: 10. In germline, CDR1 is SGHVS, CDR2 FNYEAQ. This CDR3 spans 17 amino acids. CDR3 loop: CASSYNSPGQGDNEQFF. In DNA, the CDR3 is TGTGCCAGCAGCTATAACTCACCGGGACAGGGGGACAATGAGCAGTTCTTC.

Written as DNA, the CDR3 is TGTGCCACCAGTGATTTGGGTGCAGGGGGAATCCATGGCTACACCTTC. It translates to CATSDLGAGGIHGYTF. V is TRBV24-1 and J is TRBJ1-2; TRBD1 matches at 7 bases. CDR1 and CDR2 from the germline V gene are KGHDR and SFDVKD. CDR3 length: 16 residues. V was clipped by 0 bases and J by 6 bases; unmatched bases: 9.

V is TRBV7-3 and J is TRBJ1-2; 12 positions match TRBD1. CDR1 is SGHTA and CDR2 is FQGTGA in the germline V gene. The CDR3 spans 19 residues. The V and J ends lost 2 bases and 4 bases, in that order; junction bases with no gene match: 14. The CDR3 DNA follows: TGTGCCAGCAGCTTAGATGGTGGAACCGGGACAGGGGGCGTCTATGGCTACACCTTC. Translated: CASSLDGGTGTGGVYGYTF.

This sequence joins TRBV5-6 and TRBJ1-2; the D is unclear. The CDR3 spans 13 residues. The V end was cut by 1 base, the J end by 5 bases, with 9 bases between. CDR1 and CDR2 from the germline V gene are SGHDT and YYEEEE. CDR3 protein: CASSLYTGYGYTF. Here the CDR3 DNA reads TGTGCCAGCAGCTTGTACACGGGTTATGGCTACACCTTC.

The CDR3 coding sequence is TGTGCCAGCAGCCCTTCTCAAGTGGGGGGGGTTCGGACCGAGCAGTACTTC. It specifies CASSPSQVGGVRTEQYF. The gene calls are TRBV6-2 or TRBV6-3 and TRBJ2-7; 7 bases agree with TRBD2. Germline values: CDR1 MNHEY, CDR2 SVGEGT. Germline trimming cut 6 bases from V and 6 bases from J; bases unmatched to any gene: 20. This CDR3 is 17 amino acids long.

The rearrangement links TRBV30 to TRBJ1-2; D is undetermined. This CDR3 region has 16 residues. Germline V gives CDR1 GTSNPN, CDR2 SVGIG (reference sequence). V lost 4 bases to trimming and J lost 1 base, with 19 bases between them. CDR3 region: CAWTVRNAEFNYGYTF. The DNA of the CDR3 is TGTGCCTGGACTGTCAGAAACGCAGAATTTAACTATGGCTACACCTTC. The full variable domain, its missing parts supplied by reference TRBV30 and TRBJ1-2, is SQTIHQWPATLVQPVGSPLSLECTVEGTSNPNLYWYRQAAGRGLQLLFYSVGIGQISSEVPQNLSASRPQDRQFILSSKKLLLSDSGFYLCAWTVRNAEFNYGYTFGSGTRLTVV.

The chain carries TRBV6-2 or TRBV6-3 and TRBJ2-7, with 8 positions matching TRBD2. V trimming: 2 bases; J trimming: 4 bases; junction bases outside the gene matches: 7. The V gene's germline CDR1 is MNHEY and CDR2 SVGEGT. The CDR3 has 15 amino acids. The CDR3 DNA reads as TGTGCCAGCAGTTACCGGGGGGGCAACGTTTACGAGCAGTACTTC. This translates into CASSYRGGNVYEQYF.

This rearrangement joins TRBV18 to TRBJ1-1; D might be TRBD1 (6 bases). Germline V gene sequence: CDR1 KGHSH, CDR2 LQKENI. V was pared by 6 bases and J by 5 bases, with 16 bases between. This CDR3 has 14 residues. The CDR3 sequence is CASSSGTPITEAFF. The CDR3 DNA reads as TGTGCCAGCTCCTCCGGGACACCGATAACTGAAGCTTTCTTT. Variable domain in full (rest from reference TRBV18 and TRBJ1-1): NAGVMQNPRHLVRRRGQEARLRCSPMKGHSHVYWYRQLPEEGLKFMVYLQKENIIDESGMPKERFSAEFPKEGPSILRIQQVVRGDSAAYFCASSSGTPITEAFFGQGTRLTVV.

The chain employs TRBV5-6 and TRBJ2-1; 8 bases match TRBD2. The CDR3 extends over 15 amino acids. The J segment lost 3 bases and the V segment lost 8 bases, leaving 10 bases of the junction unmatched. CDR1 and CDR2 from the germline V gene are SGHDT and YYEEEE. The CDR3 bases are TGTGCCAGTGCTATCCGGGGGGGCTACTACAATGAGCAGTTCTTC. It is translated as CASAIRGGYYNEQFF.

This clone was picked up one time. The gene calls are TRBV27 and TRBJ2-3, with a weak D call TRBD1 (6 bases). Deletions cut 5 bases from V and 7 bases from J, with 13 bases between. The CDR3 covers 13 residues. CDR1 MNHEY and CDR2 SMNVEV come from the germline V gene (reference sequence). The CDR3 region is CASSSRGVHTQYF. CDR3 in DNA: TGTGCCAGCAGTAGCAGGGGAGTTCATACGCAGTATTTT.

The genes are TRBV30 and TRBJ1-5, with TRBD1 as a possible D gene (5 bases). Deletions cut 2 bases from V and 2 bases from J, with 10 bases between. CDR1 and CDR2 from the germline V gene are GTSNPN and SVGIG (reference sequence). This CDR3 is built from 14 residues. CDR3 loop: CAWSPGLGNQPQHF. In DNA form, the CDR3 reads TGTGCCTGGAGTCCGGGACTGGGCAATCAGCCCCAGCATTTT.

This rearrangement joins TRBV19 to TRBJ1-2, with 7 bases fitting TRBD1. Germline trimming cut 4 bases from V and 9 bases from J; bases unmatched to any gene: 14. CDR3 length equals 15 residues. Looked up from germline, CDR1 is LNHDA and CDR2 is SQIVND (reference sequence). Here the CDR3 reads CASSTTGPSYESYTF. CDR3 in DNA: TGTGCCAGTAGTACGACAGGGCCATCCTACGAGAGCTACACCTTC.

The rearrangement joins TRBV19 to TRBJ1-3; D uncertain. The germline gives CDR1 LNHDA, CDR2 SQIVND (reference sequence). Trimming cost V 5 bases and J 0 bases, with 5 bases left between them. The CDR3 has 13 residues. DNA for the CDR3: TGTGCCAGTAGTGTTTACTCTGGAAACACCATATATTTT. Its protein is CASSVYSGNTIYF.

The gene calls are TRBV7-9 and TRBJ1-2, with 10 bases identical to TRBD1. J gave up 8 bases and V 1 base, and 13 bases lay outside the gene matches. The germline V gene has CDR1 SEHNR and CDR2 FQNEAQ (reference sequence). This CDR3 is 17 amino acids long. In DNA form, the CDR3 reads TGTGCCAGCAGCTTAGGAGGGACAGGGGAGGTTTTACACGGCTACACCTTC. As protein: CASSLGGTGEVLHGYTF.

The rearrangement joins TRBV21-1 to TRBJ1-5; the DNA was not compared with TRBD1, the D call given in the table. TRBV21-1 is a listed pseudogene. The CDR3 spans 19 residues. The CDR3 DNA reads TGTGCCAGCAGCAAAGGGCGAACAGGGGAAGTTAGGCGCAATCAGCCCCAGCATTTT. Protein product: CASSKGRTGEVRRNQPQHF.

The rearrangement joins TRBV24-1 to TRBJ2-5; D unclear. V lost 4 bases to trimming and J lost 5 bases, with 7 bases between them. The CDR3 loop spans 12 amino acids. Germline CDR1 KGHDR, CDR2 SFDVKD. CDR3 nucleotide sequence: TGTGCCACCAGTGACTTCCTGGAGACCCAGTACTTC. Its translation: CATSDFLETQYF.